This T cell receptor (beta chain) stems from a study of blood T cells in healthy people across ages. The germline gives CDR1 SGDLS, CDR2 YYNGEE. This CDR3 is built from 15 residues. A second PCR of 7 to 11 cycles used a sample-barcoded 5' primer and a J-beta primer mix. Each cDNA molecule, via a template-switch adaptor with 12 random nucleotides, was tagged. TCRdb reanalysed the 5' RACE reads using MiXCR and keeps one entry per CDR3 protein. The table shows 720,000 or so distinct CDR3 sequences, with about 43% occurring only once. This clonotype has more than one count but fewer than ten. Sample: blood. This receptor was identified in a man aged 80 or over in good health. The J gene is TRBJ2-1, the V gene TRBV9; the D gene is possibly TRBD2 (6 bases). The J call is in doubt because the DNA end fits TRBJ2-7 better. CDR3 sequence: CASSVGGNQYNEQYF. DNA for the CDR3: TGTGCCAGCAGCGTAGGCGGGAATCAGTACAATGAGCAGTACTTC.